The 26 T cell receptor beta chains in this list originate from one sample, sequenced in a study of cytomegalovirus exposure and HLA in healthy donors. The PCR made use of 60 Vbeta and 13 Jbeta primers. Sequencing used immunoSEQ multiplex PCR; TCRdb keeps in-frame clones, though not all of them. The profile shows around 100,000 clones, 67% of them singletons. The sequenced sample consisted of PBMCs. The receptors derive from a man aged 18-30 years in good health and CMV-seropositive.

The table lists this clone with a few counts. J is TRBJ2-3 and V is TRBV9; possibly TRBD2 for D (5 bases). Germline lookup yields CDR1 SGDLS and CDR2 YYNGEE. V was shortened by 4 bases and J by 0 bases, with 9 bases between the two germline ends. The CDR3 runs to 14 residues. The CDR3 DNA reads TGTGCCAGCAGCCTCCAGCGGAGCACAGATACGCAGTATTTT. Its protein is CASSLQRSTDTQYF.

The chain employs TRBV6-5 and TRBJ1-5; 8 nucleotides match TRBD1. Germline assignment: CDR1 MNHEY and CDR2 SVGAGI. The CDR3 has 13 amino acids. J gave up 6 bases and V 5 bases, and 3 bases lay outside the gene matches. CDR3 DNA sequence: TGTGCCAGCAGTAAACAGGGGGGTCAGCCCCAGCATTTT. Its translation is CASSKQGGQPQHF.

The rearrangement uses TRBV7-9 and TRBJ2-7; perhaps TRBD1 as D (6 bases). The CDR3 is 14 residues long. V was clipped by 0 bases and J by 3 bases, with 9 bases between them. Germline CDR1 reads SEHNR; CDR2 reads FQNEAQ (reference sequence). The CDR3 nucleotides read TGTGCCAGCAGCTTAGCAAAGGACAGCTACGAGCAGTACTTC. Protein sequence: CASSLAKDSYEQYF.

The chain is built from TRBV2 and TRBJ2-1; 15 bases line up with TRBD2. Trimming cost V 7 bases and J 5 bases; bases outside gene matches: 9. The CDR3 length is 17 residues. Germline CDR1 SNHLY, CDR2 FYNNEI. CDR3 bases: TGTGCCAGCACTGGACTAGCGGGGGGGGACAGGAACAATGAGCAGTTCTTC. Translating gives CASTGLAGGDRNNEQFF.

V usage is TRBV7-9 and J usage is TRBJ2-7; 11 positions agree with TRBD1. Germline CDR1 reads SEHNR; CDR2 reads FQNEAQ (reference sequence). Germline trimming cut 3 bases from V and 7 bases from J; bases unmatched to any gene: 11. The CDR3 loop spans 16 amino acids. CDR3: CASSFTPLDRGLEQYF. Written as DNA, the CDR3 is TGTGCCAGCAGCTTTACTCCTCTGGACAGGGGGCTAGAGCAGTACTTC.

This CDR3 is CASSDSTGQGAYGYTF. CDR3 nucleotide sequence: TGTGCCAGCAGTGACTCGACGGGACAGGGTGCCTATGGCTACACCTTC. The V and J genes are TRBV6-4 and TRBJ1-2, with TRBD1 matching 9 bases. J was trimmed by 4 bases and V by 0 bases; bases with no gene match: 6. In germline, CDR1 is MRHNA, CDR2 SNTAGT. The CDR3 contains 16 residues.

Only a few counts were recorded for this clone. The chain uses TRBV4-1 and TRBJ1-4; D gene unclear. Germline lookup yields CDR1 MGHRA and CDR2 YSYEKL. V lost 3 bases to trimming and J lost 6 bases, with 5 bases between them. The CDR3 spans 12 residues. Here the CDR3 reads CASSHPDEKLFF. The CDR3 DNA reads TGCGCCAGCAGCCACCCCGATGAAAAACTGTTTTTT.

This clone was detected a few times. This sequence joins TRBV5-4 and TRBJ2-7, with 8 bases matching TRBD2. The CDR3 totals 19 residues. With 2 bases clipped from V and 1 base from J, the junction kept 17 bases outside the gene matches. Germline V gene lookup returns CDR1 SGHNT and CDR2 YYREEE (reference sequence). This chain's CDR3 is CASSLASGGRSEGSYEQYV. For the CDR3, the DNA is TGTGCCAGCAGCTTAGCCAGCGGGGGCCGCTCGGAGGGTTCCTACGAGCAGTACGTC.

The CDR3 is CASRETGVAEAFF. As DNA, the CDR3 is TGTGCCAGCAGGGAGACAGGGGTCGCTGAAGCTTTCTTT. J is TRBJ1-1 and V is TRBV6-5; 8 nucleotides agree with TRBD1. The length of the CDR3 is 13 residues. Germline V gives CDR1 MNHEY, CDR2 SVGAGI. Trimming took 6 bases from V and 6 from J; bases not matched to a gene: 6.

The CDR3 DNA follows: TGTGCCAGCAGCCTTGGTATGGGAGGCGAGCAGTACTTC. It translates to CASSLGMGGEQYF. This chain links TRBV11-2 with TRBJ2-7; possible D gene TRBD2, 6 bases. The CDR3 contains 13 residues. Germline V gene lookup returns CDR1 SGHAT and CDR2 FQNNGV. With 5 bases removed from V and 6 bases from J, the gap between germline ends came to 14 bases.

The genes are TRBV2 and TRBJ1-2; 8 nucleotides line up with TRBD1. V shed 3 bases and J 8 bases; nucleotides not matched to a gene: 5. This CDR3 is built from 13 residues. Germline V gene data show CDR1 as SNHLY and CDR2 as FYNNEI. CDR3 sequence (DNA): TGTGCCAGCAGTGAGCAGGGGGCGGGAGGCTACACCTTC. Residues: CASSEQGAGGYTF. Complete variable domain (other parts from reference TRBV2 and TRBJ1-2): EPEVTQTPSHQVTQMGQEVILRCVPISNHLYFYWYRQILGQKVEFLVSFYNNEISEKSEIFDDQFSVERPDGSNFTLKIRSTKLEDSAMYFCASSEQGAGGYTFGSGTRLTVV.

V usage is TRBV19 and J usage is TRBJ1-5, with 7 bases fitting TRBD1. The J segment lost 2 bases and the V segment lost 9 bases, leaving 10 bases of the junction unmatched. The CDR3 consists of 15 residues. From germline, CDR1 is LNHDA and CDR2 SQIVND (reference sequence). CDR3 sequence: CASEYRTGGNQPQHF. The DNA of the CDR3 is TGTGCCAGCGAATACCGAACAGGGGGCAATCAGCCCCAGCATTTT. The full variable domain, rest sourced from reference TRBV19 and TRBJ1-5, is DGGITQSPKYLFRKEGQNVTLSCEQNLNHDAMYWYRQDPGQGLRLIYYSQIVNDFQKGDIAEGYSVSREKKESFPLTVTSAQKNPTAFYLCASEYRTGGNQPQHFGDGTRLSIL.

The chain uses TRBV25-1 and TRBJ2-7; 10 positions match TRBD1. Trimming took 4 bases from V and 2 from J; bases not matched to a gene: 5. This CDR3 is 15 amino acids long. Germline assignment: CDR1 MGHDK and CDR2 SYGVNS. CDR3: CASSGSGTGAYEQYF. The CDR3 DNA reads TGTGCCAGCAGTGGATCCGGGACAGGGGCCTACGAGCAGTACTTC.

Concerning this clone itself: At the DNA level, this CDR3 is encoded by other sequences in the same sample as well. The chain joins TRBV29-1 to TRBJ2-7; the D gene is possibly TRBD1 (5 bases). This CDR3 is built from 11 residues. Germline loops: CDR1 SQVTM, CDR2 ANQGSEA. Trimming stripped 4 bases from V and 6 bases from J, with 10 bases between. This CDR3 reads CSVGQGSEQYV. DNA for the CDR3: TGCAGCGTTGGGCAGGGATCCGAGCAGTACGTC.

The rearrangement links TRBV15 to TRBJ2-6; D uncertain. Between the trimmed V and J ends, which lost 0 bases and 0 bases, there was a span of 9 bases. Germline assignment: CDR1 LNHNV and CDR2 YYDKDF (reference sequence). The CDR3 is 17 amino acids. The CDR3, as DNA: TGTGCCACCAGCAGAGACCACGGGTTCTCTGGGGCCAACGTCCTGACTTTC. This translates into CATSRDHGFSGANVLTF.

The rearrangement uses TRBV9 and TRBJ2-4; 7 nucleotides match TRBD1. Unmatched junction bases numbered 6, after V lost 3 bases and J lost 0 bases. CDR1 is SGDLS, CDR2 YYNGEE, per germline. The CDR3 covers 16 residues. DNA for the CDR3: TGTGCCAGCAGCGGTGGGACAGCCCTAGCCAAAAACATTCAGTACTTC. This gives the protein CASSGGTALAKNIQYF.

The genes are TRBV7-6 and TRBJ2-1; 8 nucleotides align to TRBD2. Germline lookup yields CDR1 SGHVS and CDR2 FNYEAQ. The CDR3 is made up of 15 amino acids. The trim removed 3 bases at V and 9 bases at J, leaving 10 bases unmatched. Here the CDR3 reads CASSFSGLGSSEQFF. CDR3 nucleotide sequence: TGTGCCAGCAGCTTCTCGGGACTAGGGAGCTCTGAGCAGTTCTTC.

The CDR3, as DNA: TGTGCCAGCAGTCCTTCTAGCGGGGGACACTACGAGCAGTACTTC. It is translated as CASSPSSGGHYEQYF. This rearrangement joins TRBV27 to TRBJ2-7; 10 bases line up with TRBD2. Germline CDR1 is MNHEY and CDR2 is SMNVEV (reference sequence). After removal of 5 bases from V and 3 bases from J, the junction contained 7 bases not matched to a gene. This CDR3 is built from 15 residues.

In DNA form, the CDR3 reads TGTGCCAGCAGTATAGCGACCGATCCCTCCTACAATGAGCAGTTCTTC. Translating it yields CASSIATDPSYNEQFF. The V and J genes are TRBV28 and TRBJ2-1; D perhaps matches TRBD2 (5 bases). The CDR3 covers 16 residues. Trimming stripped 5 bases from V and 0 bases from J, with 14 bases between. Germline V gene data show CDR1 as MDHEN and CDR2 as SYDVKM. Supplemented by reference TRBV28 and TRBJ2-1, the full variable domain reads DVKVTQSSRYLVKRTGEKVFLECVQDMDHENMFWYRQDPGLGLRLIYFSYDVKMKEKGDIPEGYSVSREKKERFSLILESASTNQTSMYLCASSIATDPSYNEQFFGPGTRLTVL.

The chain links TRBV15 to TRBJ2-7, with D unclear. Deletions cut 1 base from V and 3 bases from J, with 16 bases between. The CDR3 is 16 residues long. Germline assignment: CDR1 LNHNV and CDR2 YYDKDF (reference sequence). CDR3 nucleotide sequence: TGTGCCACCAGCAGAGGAAATGCAGGTTTCTTCTACGAGCAGTACTTC. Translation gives CATSRGNAGFFYEQYF.

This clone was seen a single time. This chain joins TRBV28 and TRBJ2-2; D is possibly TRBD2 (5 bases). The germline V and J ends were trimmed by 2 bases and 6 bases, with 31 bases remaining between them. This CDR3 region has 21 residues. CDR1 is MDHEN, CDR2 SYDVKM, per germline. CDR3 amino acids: CASSLTFIPPGELPPSGELFF. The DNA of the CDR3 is TGTGCCAGCAGTTTAACCTTTATCCCACCCGGGGAACTACCCCCTTCCGGGGAGCTGTTTTTT. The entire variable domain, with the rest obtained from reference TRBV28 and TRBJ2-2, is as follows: DVKVTQSSRYLVKRTGEKVFLECVQDMDHENMFWYRQDPGLGLRLIYFSYDVKMKEKGDIPEGYSVSREKKERFSLILESASTNQTSMYLCASSLTFIPPGELPPSGELFFGEGSRLTVL.

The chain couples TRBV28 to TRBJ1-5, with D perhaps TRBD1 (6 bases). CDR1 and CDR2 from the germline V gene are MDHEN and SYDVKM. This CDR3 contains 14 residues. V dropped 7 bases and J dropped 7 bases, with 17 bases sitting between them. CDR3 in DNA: TGTGCCAGCACCTACGGGGCAGGGGTCCAGCCCCAGCATTTT. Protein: CASTYGAGVQPQHF.

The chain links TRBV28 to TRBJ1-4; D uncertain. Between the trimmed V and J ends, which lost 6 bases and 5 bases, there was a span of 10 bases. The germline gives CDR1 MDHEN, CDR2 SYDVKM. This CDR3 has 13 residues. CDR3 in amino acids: CASRLSGNEKLFF. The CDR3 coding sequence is TGTGCCAGCAGGCTATCGGGGAATGAAAAACTGTTTTTT.

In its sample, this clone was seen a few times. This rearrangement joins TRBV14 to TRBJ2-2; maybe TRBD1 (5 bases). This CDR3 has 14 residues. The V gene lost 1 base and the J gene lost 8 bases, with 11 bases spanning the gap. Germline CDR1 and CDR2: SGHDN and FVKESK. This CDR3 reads CASSQARVLGELFF. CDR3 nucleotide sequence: TGTGCCAGCAGCCAAGCCAGGGTTTTAGGGGAGCTGTTTTTT.

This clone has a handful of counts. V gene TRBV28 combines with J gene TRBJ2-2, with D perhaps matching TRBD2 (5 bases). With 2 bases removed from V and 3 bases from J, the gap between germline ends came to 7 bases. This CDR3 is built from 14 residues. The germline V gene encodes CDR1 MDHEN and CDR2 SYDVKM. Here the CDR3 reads CASSLTGYTGELFF. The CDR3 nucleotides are TGTGCCAGCAGTTTAACGGGGTACACCGGGGAGCTGTTTTTT.

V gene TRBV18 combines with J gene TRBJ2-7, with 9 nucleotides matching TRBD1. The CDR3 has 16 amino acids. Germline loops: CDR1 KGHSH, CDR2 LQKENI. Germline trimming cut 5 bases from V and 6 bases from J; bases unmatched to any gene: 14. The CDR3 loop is CASSSNPGQGSREQYF. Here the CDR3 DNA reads TGTGCCAGCTCATCGAACCCGGGACAGGGATCTCGCGAGCAGTACTTC.